The next 4 T cell receptor beta chains were all read from a single sample in a study of cytomegalovirus exposure and HLA in healthy donors. PCR was performed using 60 Vbeta and 13 Jbeta primers. Assay: immunoSEQ multiplex PCR; the TCRdb copy retains only in-frame clones and omits some. The table lists about 72,000 clones. The specimen sequenced was PBMCs. All receptors come from a man aged 40-49 years in good health and CMV-seronegative.

The chain recombines TRBV28 with TRBJ2-5; D is unresolved. The CDR3 has 11 amino acids. V shed 5 bases and J shed 4 bases, with 5 bases lying between them. Germline CDR1 is MDHEN and CDR2 is SYDVKM. The CDR3 here is CASSTRETQYF. DNA of the CDR3: TGTGCCAGCAGTACGAGAGAGACCCAGTACTTC.

The chain couples TRBV4-1 to TRBJ1-5; D call uncertain. Trimming shortened V by 1 base and J by 3 bases, and 7 bases separated the two germline ends. The CDR3 length is 14 residues. The germline V gene has CDR1 MGHRA and CDR2 YSYEKL. The CDR3 DNA reads as TGCGCCAGCAGCCAAGGAGGGAACAATCAGCCCCAGCATTTT. This codes for CASSQGGNNQPQHF.

The chain recombines TRBV13 with TRBJ2-3; no definite D call. CDR3 length equals 13 residues. V was trimmed by 0 bases and J by 6 bases, leaving 7 bases between them. The germline CDR1 and CDR2 sequences are PRHDT and FYEKMQ (reference sequence). For the CDR3, the DNA is TGTGCCAGCAGCTTAGGAGGAGCGGATACGCAGTATTTT. Its translation is CASSLGGADTQYF.

The CDR3 here is CASDPGQNHNEQFF. CDR3 DNA sequence: TGTGCTAGTGACCCGGGACAGAATCACAATGAGCAGTTCTTC. The V gene is TRBV12-5, the J gene TRBJ2-1; 7 bases are shared with TRBD1. There are 14 residues in the CDR3. V gave up 7 bases and J gave up 5 bases; unmatched junction bases: 8. Germline V gene sequence: CDR1 LGHNT, CDR2 FRNRAP. Using reference TRBV12-5 and TRBJ2-1 for the parts outside the CDR3, the full variable domain is DARVTQTPRHKVTEMGQEVTMRCQPILGHNTVFWYRQTMMQGLELLAYFRNRAPLDDSGMPKDRFSAEMPDATLATLKIQPSEPRDSAVYFCASDPGQNHNEQFFGPGTRLTVL.